This T cell receptor beta chain is from a study of cytomegalovirus exposure and HLA in healthy donors. Study results and limitations: Later analysis suggested links between common viral pathogens and several top significant clusters. In an earlier analysis, about 90% or about 30%: the productive usage of most TCR beta V segments. Researchers catalogued under 200 TCR beta chains as cytomegalovirus-associated.

With respect to this clone: What it binds is not known.

Looked up from germline, CDR1 is PRHDT and CDR2 is FYEKMQ (reference sequence). This CDR3 region has 16 residues. Losses at the gene ends were 5 bases for V and 4 bases for J; bases not matched to a gene: 11. The primer mix had 60 Vbeta and 13 Jbeta primers. The method was immunoSEQ multiplex PCR; TCRdb's version includes in-frame clones alone and lacks a portion of them. Among about 170,000 clones listed, less than 85% were seen once. Sequenced sample: PBMCs. This TCR was recovered from a male donor in good health and CMV-seronegative. V usage is TRBV13 and J usage is TRBJ2-5; 9 bases match TRBD2. CDR3 region: CASSRLWAGGVETQYF. The CDR3 DNA reads as TGTGCCAGCAGCCGACTCTGGGCGGGAGGGGTAGAGACCCAGTACTTC.